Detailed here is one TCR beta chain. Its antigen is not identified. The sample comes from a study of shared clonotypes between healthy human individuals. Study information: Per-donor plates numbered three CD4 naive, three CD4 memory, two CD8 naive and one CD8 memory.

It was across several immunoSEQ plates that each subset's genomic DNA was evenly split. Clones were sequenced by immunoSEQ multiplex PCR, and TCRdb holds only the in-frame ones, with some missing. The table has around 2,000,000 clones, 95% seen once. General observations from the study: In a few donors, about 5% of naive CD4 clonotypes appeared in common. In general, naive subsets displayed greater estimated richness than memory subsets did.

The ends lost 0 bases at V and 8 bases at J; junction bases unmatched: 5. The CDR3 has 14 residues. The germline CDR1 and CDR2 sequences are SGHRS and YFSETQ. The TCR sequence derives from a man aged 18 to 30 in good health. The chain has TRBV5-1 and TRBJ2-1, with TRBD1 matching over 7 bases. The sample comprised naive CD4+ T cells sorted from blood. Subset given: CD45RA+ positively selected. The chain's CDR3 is CASSLEVGGYEQFF. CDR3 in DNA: TGCGCCAGCAGCTTGGAGGTAGGGGGCTATGAGCAGTTCTTC.